Following are 31 T cell receptor beta chains from one sample sequenced in a study of OX40 agonist ivuxolimab in advanced cancers. Some clones are missing from TCRdb's copy, which holds only in-frame ones; the method was immunoSEQ multiplex PCR. The repertoire has 75,000 to 100,000 clones, 91% of them found once; the top ten carry around 0.33%. This sample comprised CD4+ or CD8+ T cells sorted from blood, obtained in a trial of the OX40 agonist ivuxolimab. The receptors come from an adult with an advanced solid tumor such as melanoma, head and neck, liver or kidney cancer.

V usage is TRBV5-1 and J usage is TRBJ2-1; a weak D match, TRBD2 (6 bases). Deletions cut 1 base from V and 5 bases from J, with 10 bases between. The CDR3 runs 14 residues. CDR1 is SGHRS, CDR2 YFSETQ, per germline. CDR3 nucleotide sequence: TGCGCCAGCAGCTTGCGGGAGTTTCACAATGAGCAGTTCTTC. Residues: CASSLREFHNEQFF. Looking up the rest from reference TRBV5-1 and TRBJ2-1 gives the full variable domain: KAGVTQTPRYLIKTRGQQVTLSCSPISGHRSVSWYQQTPGQGLQFLFEYFSETQRNKGNFPGRFSGRQFSNSRSEMNVSTLELGDSALYLCASSLREFHNEQFFGPGTRLTVL.

The chain carries TRBV2 and TRBJ1-2, with 8 bases matching TRBD1. In germline, CDR1 is SNHLY, CDR2 FYNNEI. V shed 3 bases and J 8 bases; nucleotides not matched to a gene: 5. This CDR3 has 13 amino acids. This CDR3 reads CASSDQGAQGYTF. CDR3 coding DNA: TGTGCCAGCAGTGACCAGGGGGCTCAAGGCTACACCTTC.

CDR3 protein: CASRQRQDRVEQYF. The CDR3 nucleotides are TGTGCCAGCAGGCAAAGACAAGACCGGGTCGAGCAGTACTTC. The chain employs TRBV6-5 and TRBJ2-7; D gene ambiguous. Germline V gene lookup returns CDR1 MNHEY and CDR2 SVGAGI. V shed 6 bases and J shed 6 bases, with 18 bases lying between them. CDR3 length: 14 residues.

This chain uses TRBV19 with TRBJ2-7; 9 positions agree with TRBD2. This CDR3 region has 13 residues. CDR1 and CDR2 (germline): LNHDA, SQIVND (reference sequence). Trimming removed 1 base from V and 7 bases from J; junction bases left unmatched: 2. CDR3 region: CASSIGAGGEQYF. CDR3 sequence (DNA): TGTGCCAGTAGTATAGGAGCGGGAGGAGAGCAGTACTTC.

Concerning this clone: This CDR3 is also generated by other DNA sequences in the sample. The CDR3 reads CATSREGGYEQYF. The CDR3 DNA reads as TGTGCCACCAGCAGAGAAGGTGGTTACGAGCAGTACTTC. The J gene is TRBJ2-7, the V gene TRBV15; no firm D call. CDR1 and CDR2 (germline): LNHNV, YYDKDF (reference sequence). The CDR3 loop spans 13 amino acids. V was pared by 0 bases and J by 4 bases, with 7 bases between.

This chain connects TRBV6-1 to TRBJ1-5; D is undetermined. Germline V gives CDR1 MNHNS, CDR2 SASEGT. Trimming took off 6 bases at V and 8 bases at J, with 11 bases between the two ends. CDR3 length: 12 amino acids. In DNA form, the CDR3 reads TGTGCCAGCAGATTACCCCCGAAGCCCCAGCATTTT. Amino acids: CASRLPPKPQHF.

This clone was observed once. DNA for the CDR3: TGTGCCAGCAGCCCAGGGACTAGCGGGGCTAAGCAGTACTTC. Its protein is CASSPGTSGAKQYF. The chain employs TRBV7-9 and TRBJ2-7; 13 nucleotides align to TRBD2. This CDR3 spans 14 amino acids. The germline V gene has CDR1 SEHNR and CDR2 FQNEAQ (reference sequence). J gave up 8 bases and V 5 bases, and 6 bases lay outside the gene matches.

V usage is TRBV19 and J usage is TRBJ1-5, with D maybe TRBD1 (5 bases). Trimming left V 1 base short and J 3 bases short, with 10 bases between. Germline lookup yields CDR1 LNHDA and CDR2 SQIVND (reference sequence). The CDR3 is 15 amino acids. The CDR3 loop is CASSIVAGTNQPQHF. As DNA, the CDR3 is TGTGCCAGTAGTATAGTAGCAGGGACCAATCAGCCCCAGCATTTT.

V is TRBV7-2 and J is TRBJ2-1, with D possibly being TRBD2 (6 bases). V lost 5 bases to trimming and J lost 2 bases, with 10 bases between them. The germline V gene has CDR1 SGHTA and CDR2 FQGNSA. This CDR3 comprises 14 residues. Here the CDR3 reads CASSHAGTYNEQFF. The CDR3 DNA is TGTGCCAGCAGCCACGCGGGGACCTACAATGAGCAGTTCTTC. The full variable domain, its missing parts supplied by reference TRBV7-2 and TRBJ2-1, is GAGVSQSPSNKVTEKGKDVELRCDPISGHTALYWYRQSLGQGLEFLIYFQGNSAPDKSGLPSDRFSAERTGGSVSTLTIQRTQQEDSAVYLCASSHAGTYNEQFFGPGTRLTVL.

The chain is built from TRBV29-1 and TRBJ2-1; TRBD2 aligns across 8 bases. The trim removed 7 bases at V and 0 bases at J, leaving 5 bases unmatched. This CDR3 comprises 14 residues. From germline, CDR1 is SQVTM and CDR2 ANQGSEA. The CDR3 DNA is TGCAGCGCCGTAGCGGGGAGCTCCTACAATGAGCAGTTCTTC. Encoded protein: CSAVAGSSYNEQFF.

The rearrangement uses TRBV6-1 and TRBJ2-3; D is possibly TRBD2 (5 bases). The CDR3 spans 15 residues. Germline V gene lookup returns CDR1 MNHNS and CDR2 SASEGT. Deletions cut 8 bases from V and 2 bases from J, with 17 bases between. CDR3 region: CASSWRGPPTDTQYF. CDR3 coding DNA: TGTGCCAGCTCCTGGCGAGGGCCCCCCACAGATACGCAGTATTTT.

The table lists this clone with a few counts. This chain links TRBV7-9 with TRBJ2-1; no definite D call. CDR1 is SEHNR, CDR2 FQNEAQ, per germline (reference sequence). The V gene lost 5 bases and the J gene lost 7 bases, with 6 bases spanning the gap. This CDR3 comprises 11 residues. CDR3 region: CASSALNEQFF. The CDR3 DNA follows: TGTGCCAGCAGCGCTCTTAATGAGCAGTTCTTC.

The CDR3 DNA reads TGTGCCAGTAAAGACAGAGTTAATGAAAAACTGTTTTTT. This codes for CASKDRVNEKLFF. The chain links TRBV28 to TRBJ1-4, with a possible D match to TRBD1 (5 bases). The CDR3 spans 13 residues. V dropped 9 bases and J dropped 4 bases, with 12 bases sitting between them. Looked up from germline, CDR1 is MDHEN and CDR2 is SYDVKM.

This clone was picked up one time. V and J are TRBV7-2 and TRBJ2-1, with 7 bases lining up with TRBD2. Germline trimming cut 1 base from V and 7 bases from J; bases unmatched to any gene: 4. This CDR3 has 14 amino acids. The germline gives CDR1 SGHTA, CDR2 FQGNSA. This chain's CDR3 is CASSLGLAWNEQFF. The CDR3 region has the DNA TGTGCCAGCAGCTTAGGACTAGCCTGGAATGAGCAGTTCTTC.

V usage is TRBV7-9 and J usage is TRBJ2-3, with D maybe TRBD1 (5 bases). This CDR3 region has 15 residues. The germline V gene encodes CDR1 SEHNR and CDR2 FQNEAQ (reference sequence). Deletions cut 5 bases from V and 4 bases from J, with 16 bases between. CDR3 sequence reads: CASSLTVRGPDTQYF. As DNA, the CDR3 is TGTGCCAGCAGCCTTACGGTAAGGGGCCCAGATACGCAGTATTTT.

A remark on this clone: Other DNA sequences in the same sample also yield this CDR3. CDR3 loop: CASSQAGENIQYF. CDR3 nucleotides: TGTGCCAGCAGTCAAGCGGGAGAGAACATTCAGTACTTC. The chain employs TRBV27 and TRBJ2-4, with 8 bases matching TRBD2. V lost 5 bases, J lost 7 bases, and 4 bases stayed unmatched. Per the germline V gene, CDR1 is MNHEY and CDR2 is SMNVEV (reference sequence). The CDR3 is 13 amino acids.

This rearrangement joins TRBV4-1 to TRBJ2-5; weak D call: TRBD2 (5 bases). CDR1 is MGHRA, CDR2 YSYEKL, per germline. Trimming stripped 0 bases from V and 1 base from J, with 9 bases between. The CDR3 totals 15 residues. CDR3 nucleotide sequence: TGCGCCAGCAGCCAAGATAGGACTCTCCAAGAGACCCAGTACTTC. Translating it yields CASSQDRTLQETQYF.

CDR3 residues: CASSLGLAVYEQYF. The CDR3 DNA reads as TGTGCCAGCAGCTTAGGCCTAGCGGTCTACGAGCAGTACTTC. The V call is TRBV7-2, the J call TRBJ2-7; TRBD2 matches at 7 bases. The V gene's germline CDR1 is SGHTA and CDR2 FQGNSA. V trimming: 1 base; J trimming: 3 bases; junction bases outside the gene matches: 3. The CDR3 spans 14 residues.

The CDR3 coding sequence is TGTGCCAGCAGCCGGGTAGCGGGAGGTAGCTACGAGCAGTACTTC. The encoded protein is CASSRVAGGSYEQYF. The J gene is TRBJ2-7, the V gene TRBV7-2; 10 bases fit TRBD2. The CDR3 spans 15 residues. V lost 5 bases to trimming and J lost 3 bases; unmatched junction nucleotides: 7. Germline V gives CDR1 SGHTA, CDR2 FQGNSA.

This chain uses TRBV28 with TRBJ2-1; a possible D gene is TRBD1 (6 bases). The CDR3 totals 15 residues. Germline values: CDR1 MDHEN, CDR2 SYDVKM. V lost 5 bases and J 6 bases, leaving 17 bases between the germline ends. DNA of the CDR3: TGTGCCAGCAGTGCCCCAGGGGTCGGAGGCAATGAGCAGTTCTTC. This gives the protein CASSAPGVGGNEQFF.

The CDR3 DNA reads TGTGCCAGCAGCCCAGGGGCCTCTGGAAACACCATATATTTT. This sequence encodes CASSPGASGNTIYF. The chain couples TRBV7-9 to TRBJ1-3, with D tentatively TRBD1 (6 bases). Germline lookup yields CDR1 SEHNR and CDR2 FQNEAQ (reference sequence). The CDR3 loop spans 14 amino acids. Trimming removed 5 bases at V and 0 bases at J, with 8 bases between.

The chain combines TRBV9 with TRBJ2-4; the D call may be TRBD1 or TRBD2 (5 bases each). The V and J ends lost 2 bases and 0 bases respectively, with 6 bases between them. Germline V gene data show CDR1 as SGDLS and CDR2 as YYNGEE. The CDR3 loop spans 14 amino acids. Here the CDR3 DNA reads TGTGCCAGCAGCGTGGGGGAAGCCAAAAACATTCAGTACTTC. Amino acids: CASSVGEAKNIQYF.

The V and J genes are TRBV19 and TRBJ2-5; D possibly corresponds to TRBD2 (6 bases). The CDR3 is 14 amino acids. In germline, CDR1 is LNHDA, CDR2 SQIVND (reference sequence). The germline V and J ends were trimmed by 3 bases and 5 bases, with 13 bases remaining between them. CDR3 residues: CASSMTSPPETQYF. CDR3 DNA: TGTGCCAGTAGTATGACTAGTCCTCCGGAGACCCAGTACTTC.

The chain employs TRBV6-1 and TRBJ1-2, with D perhaps TRBD1 (5 bases). The V end lost 1 base, the J end lost 4 bases, and 10 bases lay between the germline ends. The CDR3 is 14 amino acids. Germline V CDR1 and CDR2: MNHNS, SASEGT. CDR3 DNA sequence: TGTGCCAGCAGTGAAGTTTGGGACGCCTATGGCTACACCTTC. Encoded protein: CASSEVWDAYGYTF.

The chain couples TRBV18 to TRBJ2-7, with 7 bases fitting TRBD1. The CDR3 has 15 amino acids. From germline, CDR1 is KGHSH and CDR2 LQKENI. The J segment lost 6 bases and the V segment lost 5 bases, leaving 13 bases of the junction unmatched. CDR3 DNA sequence: TGTGCCAGCTCATCCCTACAGGGGAGTCCGTCCGAGCAGTACTTC. Protein: CASSSLQGSPSEQYF.

V gene TRBV28 combines with J gene TRBJ2-2, with TRBD2 matching 9 bases. This CDR3 contains 16 residues. The trim removed 8 bases at V and 5 bases at J, leaving 12 bases unmatched. The germline V gene encodes CDR1 MDHEN and CDR2 SYDVKM. The CDR3 loop is CASRSPGLARTGELFF. As DNA, the CDR3 is TGTGCCAGCCGAAGCCCGGGACTAGCCCGAACCGGGGAGCTGTTTTTT.

The genes are TRBV7-9 and TRBJ2-3; D gene uncertain. The CDR3 is 16 amino acids. V lost 3 bases and J 3 bases, leaving 16 bases between the germline ends. Germline CDR1 SEHNR, CDR2 FQNEAQ (reference sequence). The CDR3 protein is CASSFGPRHSTDTQYF. In nucleotides, the CDR3 is TGTGCCAGCAGCTTTGGCCCCCGACACAGTACAGATACGCAGTATTTT.

As concerns this clone: Other DNA sequences in the sample encode the same CDR3. The chain is built from TRBV5-1 and TRBJ2-7, with TRBD1 matching 9 bases. Trimming took 0 bases from V and 2 from J; bases not matched to a gene: 3. Germline assignment: CDR1 SGHRS and CDR2 YFSETQ. The CDR3 runs 15 residues. CDR3 loop: CASSLAGTGPYEQYF. The CDR3 DNA reads as TGCGCCAGCAGCTTGGCAGGGACAGGGCCCTACGAGCAGTACTTC.

This clone occurred a few times. The chain carries TRBV2 and TRBJ1-4; D is perhaps TRBD1 (5 bases). V lost 8 bases and J 10 bases, leaving 17 bases between the germline ends. From germline, CDR1 is SNHLY and CDR2 FYNNEI. The CDR3 length is 13 residues. The CDR3 loop reads CASRDSTGRKLFF. The CDR3 DNA is TGTGCCAGCCGAGACAGCACGGGGAGAAAACTGTTTTTT.

The chain carries TRBV9 and TRBJ2-5, with D perhaps TRBD1 (6 bases). Germline CDR1 is SGDLS and CDR2 is YYNGEE. The V gene lost 0 bases and the J gene lost 1 base, with 10 bases spanning the gap. The CDR3 loop spans 15 amino acids. CDR3 residues: CASSVGTEFQETQYF. CDR3 DNA: TGTGCCAGCAGCGTAGGGACAGAATTCCAAGAGACCCAGTACTTC.

Here the CDR3 DNA reads TGTGCCAGCAGCTTAGTGGCTTCACCCTTAGCGGGAGCGGGCAATGAGCAGTTCTTC. This sequence encodes CASSLVASPLAGAGNEQFF. This rearrangement joins TRBV7-9 to TRBJ2-1; 9 nucleotides agree with TRBD2. CDR3 length: 19 residues. Unmatched junction bases numbered 16, after V lost 1 base and J lost 6 bases. Germline V gene data show CDR1 as SEHNR and CDR2 as FQNEAQ (reference sequence).